The 7 T cell receptor beta chains reported below all come from one sample, sequenced in a study of post-analysis software for immune sequencing data (dated by TCRdb to about 2015). The library was obtained by PCR. Sequencer: Illumina HiSeq 2500. To reduce PCR and sequencing biases, unique molecular identifiers were built into the TCR beta cDNA libraries. In-frame beta chains were kept once TCRdb had trimmed the public reads at Q25 with fastp and called clones with MiXCR. When rows share a CDR3 protein, they turn into one entry using the most common DNA and genes. Recorded for this sample are about 400,000 distinct CDR3 sequences; less than 40% of them occurred a single time. The ten largest clones capture around an eighth of the sample. Study-wide findings and limitations: Several TRBV segments, including TRBV5-6, TRBV5-1 and TRBV20-1, were significantly more frequent in patients than controls.

These receptors lack a known antigen. The source material was blood. The receptors come from a girl between 5 and 17 years old with multiple sclerosis.

Concerning this clonotype: The junction differs from germline at one of its ends, possibly a read error. CDR3 sequence (DNA): TGTGCCAACAGCTTAGGGACTAGCGAAAGGGAGACCCAGTACTTC. This codes for CANSLGTSERETQYF. The gene calls are TRBV7-9 and TRBJ2-5; 10 bases agree with TRBD2. Germline loops: CDR1 SEHNR, CDR2 FQNEAQ (reference sequence). The CDR3 contains 15 residues.

The chain employs TRBV4-3 and TRBJ2-6, with 7 bases identical to TRBD1. Germline V gene lookup returns CDR1 LGHNA and CDR2 YSLEER. Trimming took 4 bases from V and 6 from J; bases not matched to a gene: 6. This CDR3 region has 15 residues. CDR3 loop: CASSPSQGQANVLTF. CDR3 nucleotides: TGCGCCAGCAGCCCGTCACAGGGGCAGGCCAACGTCCTGACTTTC.

V and J are TRBV3-1 and TRBJ1-3, with unresolved D. The germline CDR1 and CDR2 sequences are LGHDT and YNNKEL (reference sequence). V lost 0 bases and J 1 base, leaving 13 bases between the germline ends. This CDR3 is 17 amino acids long. The CDR3: CASSQDQPGKSGNTIYF. The CDR3 DNA sequence: TGTGCCAGCAGCCAAGATCAACCGGGGAAGTCTGGAAACACCATATATTTT.

The chain is built from TRBV20-1 and TRBJ2-7; 8 bases are shared with TRBD1. This CDR3 region has 14 residues. V was pared by 1 base and J by 3 bases, with 5 bases of the junction left unmatched. CDR1 is DFQATT and CDR2 is SNEGSKA in the germline V gene (reference sequence). The CDR3: CSARAGTGVYEQYF. For the CDR3, the DNA is TGCAGTGCTAGAGCCGGGACAGGAGTCTACGAGCAGTACTTC.

Here the CDR3 DNA reads TGTGCCAGCAGCAACGGACAGGGATTCACAGATACGCAGTATTTT. Protein: CASSNGQGFTDTQYF. The V gene is TRBV7-2, the J gene TRBJ2-3; 8 nucleotides agree with TRBD1. CDR1 and CDR2 from the germline V gene are SGHTA and FQGNSA. The CDR3 contains 15 residues. Trimming took 5 bases from V and 2 from J; bases not matched to a gene: 6.

This chain joins TRBV6-1 and TRBJ2-1, with 7 bases that match TRBD1. Per germline, CDR1 MNHNS and CDR2 SASEGT. This CDR3 is built from 19 residues. With V trimmed by 2 bases and J by 0 bases, 13 bases remained unmatched. CDR3 nucleotides: TGTGCCAGCAGTGAACCTGTCGAAGGGGGCCTAAGCTCCTACAATGAGCAGTTCTTC. The encoded protein is CASSEPVEGGLSSYNEQFF.

This clonotype was recorded a few times. This rearrangement joins TRBV5-5 to TRBJ2-1; 11 bases fit TRBD2. The junction had 7 bases not matched to a gene; V was cut back by 4 bases and J by 4 bases. Germline V gene data show CDR1 as SGHKS and CDR2 as YYEKEE (reference sequence). The CDR3 has 16 residues. In nucleotides, the CDR3 is TGTGCCAGCAGCCCGGGACTAGCGGAACCATACAATGAGCAGTTCTTC. Amino acids: CASSPGLAEPYNEQFF.